This T cell receptor (beta chain) was identified in a study of blood T cell repertoires in COVID-19. In the study overall: There were acute and convalescent COVID-19 samples, and they came from the United States, Italy and Spain. The analysed material was cDNA or gDNA that came from T cells, B-cell-depleted T cells, or PBMCs.

Source study methods: Estimation of nucleated cell counts was performed using reference gene primer amplification. Clones were read by immunoSEQ multiplex PCR, and TCRdb kept only the in-frame ones, dropping some. V and J calls plus clone size are reproduced from that table; the DNA served to infer D and trimming. Of around 100,000 clones in the sample, approximately 89% were seen once. The CDR3 contains 14 residues. The V gene end was trimmed by 6 bases and the J gene end by 3 bases; junction bases not matched to a gene: 3. Germline V gene sequence: CDR1 MNHEY, CDR2 SVGEGT. Sequenced input: peripheral blood. This receptor was taken from a man between 45 and 60 years old with active COVID-19. This chain connects TRBV6-2 or TRBV6-3 to TRBJ1-5; 9 nucleotides line up with TRBD1. This CDR3 is CASSRDRVNQPQHF. CDR3 nucleotides: TGTGCCAGCAGCCGGGACAGGGTCAATCAGCCCCAGCATTTT.